Below, one T cell receptor beta chain is given with its context. What it recognizes is unknown. Using immunoSEQ multiplex PCR, the repertoire was profiled, and TCRdb retains in-frame clones only, with some absent. The top ten clones hold roughly 1.3% of a sample with approximately 150,000 clones, more than 85% of them seen once. Analysis merged second doses at about 4 or about 12 weeks. In germline, CDR1 is SNHLY, CDR2 FYNNEI. V lost 7 bases and J lost 1, with 20 bases in between. This CDR3 spans 17 amino acids. This sample was included in a study of T cell responses to AZD1222 COVID-19 vaccine. General study points: Without day 14 samples, only post-peak T cell repertoires were studied. In the spike-specific TCR repertoire, nearly half reportedly target unmutated variant regions.

The clonotype originates from an adult who received the AZD1222 COVID-19 vaccine. The source was peripheral blood, collected 28 days after the second AZD1222 dose. The chain links TRBV2 to TRBJ2-1, with a tentative D call TRBD2 (6 bases). The CDR3: CASTPLRLAMSYNEQFF. As DNA, the CDR3 is TGTGCCAGCACCCCGCTGCGGCTAGCGATGTCCTACAATGAGCAGTTCTTC.